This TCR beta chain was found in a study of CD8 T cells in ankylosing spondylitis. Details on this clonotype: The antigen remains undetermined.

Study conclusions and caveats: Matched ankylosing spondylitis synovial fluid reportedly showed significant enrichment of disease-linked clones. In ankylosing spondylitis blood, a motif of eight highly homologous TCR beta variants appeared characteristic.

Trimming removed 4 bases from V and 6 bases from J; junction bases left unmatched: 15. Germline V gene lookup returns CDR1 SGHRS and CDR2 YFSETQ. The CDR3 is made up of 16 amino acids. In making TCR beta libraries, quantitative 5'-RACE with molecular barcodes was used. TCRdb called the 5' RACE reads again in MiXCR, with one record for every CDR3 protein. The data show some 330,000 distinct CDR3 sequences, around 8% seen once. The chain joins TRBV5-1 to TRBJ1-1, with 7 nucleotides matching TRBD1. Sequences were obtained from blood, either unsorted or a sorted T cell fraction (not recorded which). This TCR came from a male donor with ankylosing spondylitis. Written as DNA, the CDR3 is TGCGCCAGCAGCCCTGGAGCAGGGGGGATTCTCGCTGAAGCTTTCTTT. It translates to CASSPGAGGILAEAFF.